A selection of T cell receptor beta chains follows, all from one sample in a study of blood T cell repertoires in COVID-19. Assay: immunoSEQ multiplex PCR; the TCRdb copy retains only in-frame clones and omits some. The sample has about 120,000 clones, about 79% seen once; the top ten hold roughly 2%. Sequenced: peripheral blood. These receptors all come from an older man with acute or convalescent COVID-19. Both conserved end residues are part of each CDR3. The D gene is left open where the match is weak. Rows give clone size only sometimes, using once, few, many, or a class for an expanded clone.

v_gene	abundance	j_gene	d_gene	CDR3nt	CDR3aa
TRBV7-7	NA	TRBJ2-7	NA	TGTGCCAGCAGCTGGGAAATTTGGGGGCCAGCCTACGAGCAGTACTTC	CASSWEIWGPAYEQYF
TRBV7-6	NA	TRBJ1-1	TRBD1	TGTGCCAGCAGCCCAGACAGGGAAACTGAAGCTTTCTTT	CASSPDRETEAFF
TRBV6-5	NA	TRBJ1-1	TRBD1	TGTGCCAGCAGGCGGACAGGGCCGGGCACTGAAGCTTTCTTT	CASRRTGPGTEAFF
TRBV30	NA	TRBJ2-6	NA	TGTGCCTGGAGCATCGGGGGCTCTGGGGCCAACGTCCTGACTTTC	CAWSIGGSGANVLTF
TRBV6-6	NA	TRBJ2-7	NA	TGTGCCAGCAGTTCGTACAGGGCCCAATACGAGCAGTACTTC	CASSSYRAQYEQYF
TRBV19	NA	TRBJ1-2	NA	TGTGCCAGTAGATGGGCAGTGGAATATGGCTACACCTTC	CASRWAVEYGYTF
TRBV5-4	NA	TRBJ2-6	NA	TGTGCCAGCAGCTCAGACTCTGGGGCCAACGTCCTGACTTTC	CASSSDSGANVLTF
TRBV7-2	NA	TRBJ2-5	TRBD2	TGTGCCAGCAGCTTAGGCAGCGGGGGACTAGAGACCCAGTACTTC	CASSLGSGGLETQYF
TRBV30	NA	TRBJ2-7	TRBD1	TGTGCCTGGAGGGACAGGGACGAGCAGTACTTC	CAWRDRDEQYF
TRBV29-1	NA	TRBJ1-1	TRBD1	TGCAGCGTTGAATTGGGCAAGACAGGGTCAACGAAGAAAGCTTTCTTT	CSVELGKTGSTKKAFF
TRBV5-6	many	TRBJ1-3	NA	TGTGCCAGCAGCCGGGATTGGATGACAGGTACTGGAAACACCATATATTTT	CASSRDWMTGTGNTIYF
TRBV29-1	NA	TRBJ2-4	NA	TGCAGCGTTCTGCGTCTAGCCAAAAACATTCAGTACTTC	CSVLRLAKNIQYF
TRBV7-2	NA	TRBJ1-2	NA	TGTGCCAGCAGCCTTGATTACAGGGAGACTAACTATGGCTACACCTTC	CASSLDYRETNYGYTF
TRBV7-9	NA	TRBJ1-5	TRBD1	TGTGCCAGCAGCGTGGGGACAGGGGACCGGGATAGCAATCAGCCCCAGCATTTT	CASSVGTGDRDSNQPQHF
TRBV18	NA	TRBJ1-1	NA	TGTGCCAGCTCACCACGCAGGGATGGTACTGAAGCTTTCTTT	CASSPRRDGTEAFF
TRBV27	NA	TRBJ2-3	NA	TGTGCCAGCAGTTTAGAACCGGGTGTGACGCAGTATTTT	CASSLEPGVTQYF
TRBV7-2	NA	TRBJ2-4	NA	TGTGCCAGCAGCTTAGTAGGCCAGGACATTCAGTACTTC	CASSLVGQDIQYF
TRBV30	NA	TRBJ1-5	TRBD1	TGTGCCTGGAGGGGGACAGGGGGCTATCAGCCCCAGCATTTT	CAWRGTGGYQPQHF
TRBV6-6	NA	TRBJ1-3	NA	TGTGCCAGCAGGCGGGGAGACCCCAGCTCTGGAAACACCATATATTTT	CASRRGDPSSGNTIYF
TRBV7-2	NA	TRBJ2-3	TRBD1	TGTGCCAGCAGGGACAGGGCGACCTTAGTGGATACGCAGTATTTT	CASRDRATLVDTQYF
TRBV23-1	NA	TRBJ1-1	TRBD1	TGCGCCAGCGGCCAACCGCCAACAGGGGGCGCGGGAACTGAAGCTTTCTTT	CASGQPPTGGAGTEAFF
TRBV25-1	NA	TRBJ1-2	NA	TGTGCCAGCAGCGGGGCAGGGGCCAAGGTCGATGGCTACACCTTC	CASSGAGAKVDGYTF
TRBV7-8	once	TRBJ1-4	TRBD1	TGTGCCAGCAGCCAGAGCTCAGGGGGGTGGGATTCAGAAAAACTGTTTTTT	CASSQSSGGWDSEKLFF
TRBV7-9	few	TRBJ1-1	NA	TGTGCCAGCAGCCGTATCGTTCTAGATATAGTGAACACTGAAGCTTTCTTT	CASSRIVLDIVNTEAFF
TRBV9	once	TRBJ2-1	NA	TGTGCCAGCAGCTCAAAGGCTGGGCGAAGCTCCTACAATGAGCAGTTCTTC	CASSSKAGRSSYNEQFF
TRBV18	NA	TRBJ1-1	TRBD1	TGTGCCAGCTCAGGTGCTGGTTTCGGGACAGCGAACACTGAAGCTTTCTTT	CASSGAGFGTANTEAFF
TRBV7-3	few	TRBJ2-2	NA	TGTGCCAGCACCAGACCAGGGGACGGGGAGCTGTTTTTT	CASTRPGDGELFF
TRBV5-1	NA	TRBJ1-1	TRBD1	TGCGCCAGCAGCTTAGGAGGGGGACAGATGAACACTGAAGCTTTCTTT	CASSLGGGQMNTEAFF
TRBV5-1	NA	TRBJ1-6	NA	TGCGCCAGCAGCTTGAATCCTCCCCCAGGTTCACCCCTCCACTTT	CASSLNPPPGSPLHF
TRBV9	NA	TRBJ2-5	NA	TGTGCCAGCAGCGAGGGTCCAGGGGATATTGGGGAGACCCAGTACTTC	CASSEGPGDIGETQYF
TRBV5-1	once	TRBJ1-1	NA	TGCGCCAGCAGCCCGAGGGAGGGTTATTTGAACACTGAAGCTTTCTTT	CASSPREGYLNTEAFF
TRBV19	NA	TRBJ1-1	NA	TGTGCCAGTTCCATAAGGGACACCAGAAACACTGAAGCTTTCTTT	CASSIRDTRNTEAFF
TRBV5-5	NA	TRBJ1-5	NA	TGTGCCAGCAGCTGGGGGGGGGACCCGGATAGCAATCAGCCCCAGCATTTT	CASSWGGDPDSNQPQHF
TRBV7-9	NA	TRBJ2-2	TRBD1	TGTGCCAGCAGCATTACAGGGGGAAATACCGGGGAGCTGTTTTTT	CASSITGGNTGELFF
TRBV5-5	NA	TRBJ1-2	TRBD1	TGTGCCAGCAGCCTCGACCGACAGGGAAACTATGGCTACACCTTC	CASSLDRQGNYGYTF
TRBV24-1	NA	TRBJ2-3	TRBD1	TGTGCCACCAGTGATGGGACAGGGAGCACAGATACGCAGTATTTT	CATSDGTGSTDTQYF
TRBV18	NA	TRBJ2-7	NA	TGTGCCAGCTCACCACCCGTGGGCAGTGCCTACGAGCAGTACTTC	CASSPPVGSAYEQYF
TRBV20-1	once	TRBJ2-7	TRBD1	TGCAGTGCAGGACAGGGACCCATCTACTTC	CSAGQGPIYF
TRBV5-1	NA	TRBJ2-7	NA	TGCGCCAGCAGCTTAACAGGGGGGGGAACCGAGCAGTACTTC	CASSLTGGGTEQYF
TRBV9	once	TRBJ1-1	NA	TGTGCCAGCAGCGTAGTTGGAGGTTCGAACACTGAAGCTTTCTTT	CASSVVGGSNTEAFF
TRBV30	few	TRBJ1-6	NA	TGTGCCTGGAGTCGCGGCCGGAACAGGGACGCCTATAATTCACCCCTCCACTTT	CAWSRGRNRDAYNSPLHF
TRBV12-5	NA	TRBJ2-2	NA	TGTGCTAGTGGTTTGGTAGGAGTAGTGGGGGGGGCCTCCTTGGACACCGGGGAGCTGTTTTTT	CASGLVGVVGGASLDTGELFF
TRBV7-2	NA	TRBJ2-7	NA	TGTGCCAGCAGCCCGGACTGGTCGGCGGGGCAGTACTTC	CASSPDWSAGQYF
TRBV5-4	few	TRBJ1-1	NA	TGTGCCAGCAGCTTGGGACGGGGTTGGGTCACTGAAGCTTTCTTT	CASSLGRGWVTEAFF
TRBV19	once	TRBJ2-1	NA	TGTGCCAGTAGCCTGTCTGCGGGGATTTACAATGAGCAGTTCTTC	CASSLSAGIYNEQFF
TRBV18	NA	TRBJ2-6	TRBD1	TGTGCCAGCTCACTAAACAGGGGACAGCTCGGCAACGTCCTGACTTTC	CASSLNRGQLGNVLTF
TRBV19	NA	TRBJ2-2	TRBD2	TGTGCCATTAATCATTGTTGGGGACTAGCGGGGGGGAACACCGGGGAGCTGTTTTTT	CAINHCWGLAGGNTGELFF
TRBV4-3	NA	TRBJ2-3	TRBD2	TGCGCCAGCAGCCATGGCACTAGCGGGGGGGCCCACACGCAGTATTTT	CASSHGTSGGAHTQYF
TRBV4-2	NA	TRBJ1-3	TRBD1	TGTGCCAGCAGCCAAGGGACAGGGGCCCCTTCGGGAAACACCATATATTTT	CASSQGTGAPSGNTIYF
TRBV7-2	few	TRBJ1-5	NA	TGTGCCAGCAGCCCTAACAGACATAGCAATCAGCCCCAGCATTTT	CASSPNRHSNQPQHF
TRBV2	once	TRBJ1-6	TRBD1	TGTGCCAGCAACCGGGACAGGGACAATTCACCCCTCCACTTT	CASNRDRDNSPLHF